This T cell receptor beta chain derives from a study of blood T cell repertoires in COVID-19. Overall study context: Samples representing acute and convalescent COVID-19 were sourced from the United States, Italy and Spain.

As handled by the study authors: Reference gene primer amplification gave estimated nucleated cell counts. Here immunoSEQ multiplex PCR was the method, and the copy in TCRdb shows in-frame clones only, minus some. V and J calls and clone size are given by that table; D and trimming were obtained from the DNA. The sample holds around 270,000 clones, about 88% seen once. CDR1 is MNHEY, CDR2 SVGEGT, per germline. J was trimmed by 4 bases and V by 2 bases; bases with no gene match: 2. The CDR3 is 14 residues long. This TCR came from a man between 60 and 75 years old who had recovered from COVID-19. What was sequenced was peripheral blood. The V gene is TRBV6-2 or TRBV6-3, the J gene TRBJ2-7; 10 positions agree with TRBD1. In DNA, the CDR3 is TGTGCCAGCAGTTACGGACAGGGGGGATACGAGCAGTACTTC. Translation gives CASSYGQGGYEQYF.